This T cell receptor beta chain is from a study of T cells in Graves' hyperthyroidism and ophthalmopathy. This clonotype was recorded at least ten times. Amplification yielded TCR beta CDR3 regions, with RNA transcripts as the source. HTBI primers were used for first-round RT-PCR of the TCR CDR3. TCRdb called the multiplex PCR reads again in MiXCR, with one record for every CDR3 protein. The sample gives 300,000 to 350,000 distinct CDR3 sequences, around a sixth of which show up once; around 15% is in the top ten. Sequencing was performed on blood. The sequence was obtained from a woman aged 40 to 50 with Graves' ophthalmopathy.

The CDR3: CASKRAFSGNTIYF. CDR3 sequence (DNA): TGTGCCAGCAAGCGGGCTTTCTCTGGAAACACCATATATTTT. The rearrangement links TRBV12-3 or TRBV12-4 to TRBJ1-3; D is undetermined. This CDR3 has 14 amino acids. V was shortened by 7 bases and J by 0 bases, with 10 bases between the two germline ends.